These 19 T cell receptor beta chains share one sample of origin, sequenced in a study of cytomegalovirus exposure and HLA in healthy donors. This table comes from immunoSEQ multiplex PCR, and its TCRdb copy is limited to in-frame clones, with some not included. In the table there are 120,000 or so clones, 89% of which are singletons. Specimen: PBMCs. These receptors originate from a woman in her late teens or twenties in good health and CMV-seronegative.

In nucleotides, the CDR3 is TGTGCCACCCTACCGGGACAGGGGGCGCGGGGGGCCAACGTCCTGACTTTC. This encodes CATLPGQGARGANVLTF. V is TRBV7-9 and J is TRBJ2-6; 12 bases agree with TRBD1. CDR1 and CDR2 from the germline V gene are SEHNR and FQNEAQ (reference sequence). The V segment lost 10 bases and the J segment 4 bases; nucleotides outside the gene matches: 11. CDR3 length: 17 residues.

The chain is built from TRBV6-1 and TRBJ2-7; D uncertain. Germline lookup yields CDR1 MNHNS and CDR2 SASEGT. The CDR3 is 11 residues long. Trimming stripped 3 bases from V and 7 bases from J, with 7 bases between. The CDR3 DNA is TGTGCCAGCAGTGAGGCGGTGGAGCAGTACTTC. Its protein product is CASSEAVEQYF.

The V call is TRBV30, the J call TRBJ1-1; D not certain. The CDR3 is made up of 15 amino acids. Germline loops: CDR1 GTSNPN, CDR2 SVGIG (reference sequence). Trimming removed 5 bases from V and 4 bases from J, with 20 bases in between. In DNA form, the CDR3 reads TGTGCCTGGGCCCTCGCCTACCCCAAAGCCACTGAAGCTTTCTTT. Translation gives CAWALAYPKATEAFF.

The chain combines TRBV6-1 with TRBJ1-5; maybe TRBD1 (5 bases). The ends were cut back, 7 bases at V and 0 bases at J, with 7 bases in the middle. CDR1 is MNHNS, CDR2 SASEGT, per germline. This CDR3 contains 13 residues. The CDR3 spells CASTQDSNQPQHF. DNA for the CDR3: TGTGCCAGCACACAGGATAGCAATCAGCCCCAGCATTTT.

The J gene is TRBJ2-7, the V gene TRBV27; 7 bases map to TRBD1. With 4 bases clipped from V and 2 bases from J, the junction kept 5 bases outside the gene matches. The CDR3 covers 14 residues. In germline, CDR1 is MNHEY, CDR2 SMNVEV (reference sequence). CDR3 DNA sequence: TGTGCCAGCAGTTCTGCCGGGACAGCCTACGAGCAGTACTTC. This translates into CASSSAGTAYEQYF.

The rearrangement links TRBV6-1 to TRBJ1-6; the match to TRBD1 covers 9 bases. CDR3 size: 14 residues. Trimming took 3 bases from V and 6 from J; bases not matched to a gene: 0. Germline V lookup: CDR1 MNHNS, CDR2 SASEGT. This CDR3 is CASSEGQGNSPLHF. DNA of the CDR3: TGTGCCAGCAGTGAGGGACAGGGTAATTCACCCCTCCACTTT.

This sequence joins TRBV11-1 and TRBJ2-1; D is perhaps TRBD1 (5 bases). The V gene's germline CDR1 is SGHAT and CDR2 FQDESV (reference sequence). Trimming cost V 1 base and J 5 bases, with 15 bases left between them. The CDR3 is 16 amino acids. CDR3 amino acids: CASSLERGGPHNEQFF. CDR3 coding DNA: TGTGCCAGCAGCTTAGAAAGGGGCGGTCCCCACAATGAGCAGTTCTTC.

The genes are TRBV5-4 and TRBJ2-3; tentative D call: TRBD2 (7 bases). V was trimmed by 6 bases and J by 1 base, leaving 21 bases between them. CDR3 length: 17 residues. Per germline, CDR1 SGHNT and CDR2 YYREEE (reference sequence). The CDR3 here is CASISKGGGVGTDTQYF. The CDR3 DNA reads as TGTGCCAGCATCTCTAAGGGGGGGGGCGTGGGCACAGATACGCAGTATTTT.

The chain combines TRBV28 with TRBJ1-4; D might be TRBD1 (5 bases). Germline CDR1 MDHEN, CDR2 SYDVKM. The CDR3 is 15 residues long. V lost 6 bases to trimming and J lost 0 bases, with 11 bases between them. Here the CDR3 reads CASSPPGATNEKLFF. CDR3 in DNA: TGTGCCAGCAGCCCGCCGGGGGCAACTAATGAAAAACTGTTTTTT.

This chain connects TRBV29-1 to TRBJ1-2; 8 bases are shared with TRBD1. The V gene end was trimmed by 0 bases and the J gene end by 8 bases; junction bases not matched to a gene: 8. Germline lookup yields CDR1 SQVTM and CDR2 ANQGSEA. The CDR3 length is 14 residues. Written as DNA, the CDR3 is TGCAGCGTTGAAGATCTTCAGGGGGCTAACGGCTACACCTTC. Translating gives CSVEDLQGANGYTF.

The chain is built from TRBV2 and TRBJ2-3; 10 bases fit TRBD2. The CDR3 is made up of 15 amino acids. V lost 4 bases, J lost 1 base, and 2 bases stayed unmatched. From germline, CDR1 is SNHLY and CDR2 FYNNEI. CDR3 sequence: CASSVLAGGTDTQYF. DNA of the CDR3: TGTGCCAGCAGTGTTCTAGCGGGAGGCACAGATACGCAGTATTTT.

The rearrangement joins TRBV6-1 to TRBJ2-4; D not resolved. Germline V CDR1 and CDR2: MNHNS, SASEGT. This CDR3 comprises 15 residues. V was trimmed by 2 bases and J by 0 bases, leaving 8 bases between them. The CDR3 DNA sequence: TGTGCCAGCAGTGAAAACTTACTAGCCAAAAACATTCAGTACTTC. Translating it yields CASSENLLAKNIQYF.

The chain carries TRBV5-6 and TRBJ2-1; D is perhaps TRBD1 (5 bases). The CDR3 loop spans 14 amino acids. Between the trimmed V and J ends, which lost 4 bases and 4 bases, there was a span of 12 bases. From germline, CDR1 is SGHDT and CDR2 YYEEEE. Here the CDR3 reads CASSPGHLYNEQFF. CDR3 nucleotide sequence: TGTGCCAGCAGCCCTGGACATCTGTACAATGAGCAGTTCTTC.

The rearrangement uses TRBV28 and TRBJ2-7, with 10 positions matching TRBD1. The CDR3 spans 15 residues. The ends lost 3 bases at V and 3 bases at J; junction bases unmatched: 5. Looked up from germline, CDR1 is MDHEN and CDR2 is SYDVKM. The CDR3, as DNA: TGTGCCAGCAGTTTCCGGGACAGGGGACGCTACGAGCAGTACTTC. This translates into CASSFRDRGRYEQYF.

The V gene is TRBV28, the J gene TRBJ2-1, with D tentatively TRBD2 (6 bases). The CDR3 totals 14 residues. CDR1 is MDHEN, CDR2 SYDVKM, per germline. V was shortened by 4 bases and J by 0 bases, with 7 bases between the two germline ends. In nucleotides, the CDR3 is TGTGCCAGCAGTTCGGGAGACTCCTACAATGAGCAGTTCTTC. Encoded protein: CASSSGDSYNEQFF.

This chain joins TRBV6-1 and TRBJ1-1; maybe TRBD1 (5 bases). Trimming cost V 7 bases and J 8 bases, with 14 bases left between them. The CDR3 sequence is 12 residues long. CDR1 is MNHNS, CDR2 SASEGT, per germline. The CDR3 here is CASMAGGREAFF. CDR3 in DNA: TGTGCCAGCATGGCCGGGGGGAGAGAAGCTTTCTTT.

This clone was detected once. The V and J genes are TRBV30 and TRBJ2-7; the match to TRBD1 covers 9 bases. Per the germline V gene, CDR1 is GTSNPN and CDR2 is SVGIG (reference sequence). CDR3 length equals 14 residues. J lost 3 bases, V lost 2 bases, and 5 bases had no gene match. CDR3 DNA sequence: TGTGCCTGGAGTACAGGGGGCTCTCTCTACGAGCAGTACTTC. The encoded protein is CAWSTGGSLYEQYF.

Only a few counts were recorded for this clone. This chain connects TRBV4-1 to TRBJ2-7; 7 positions agree with TRBD2. The junction had 7 bases not matched to a gene; V was cut back by 0 bases and J by 2 bases. Germline CDR1 MGHRA, CDR2 YSYEKL. The CDR3 spans 16 residues. For the CDR3, the DNA is TGCGCCAGCAGCCAAGAATGGCGGGAGCCTACCTACGAGCAGTACTTC. Residues: CASSQEWREPTYEQYF.

The chain employs TRBV2 and TRBJ2-1, with D possibly TRBD1 on 6 matching bases. Germline V gives CDR1 SNHLY, CDR2 FYNNEI. Between the trimmed V and J ends, which lost 6 bases and 4 bases, there was a span of 10 bases. The CDR3 spans 13 residues. DNA for the CDR3: TGTGCCAGCAGCGGGACACCATACAATGAGCAGTTCTTC. It specifies CASSGTPYNEQFF. The entire variable domain, with the rest obtained from reference TRBV2 and TRBJ2-1, is as follows: EPEVTQTPSHQVTQMGQEVILRCVPISNHLYFYWYRQILGQKVEFLVSFYNNEISEKSEIFDDQFSVERPDGSNFTLKIRSTKLEDSAMYFCASSGTPYNEQFFGPGTRLTVL.